This TCR beta chain originates from a study of CD8 T cells in Susac syndrome. Study-level points and caveats: The study recognized that its TCR sequencing and HLA analysis covered a relatively small number of individuals.

Random hexamers served to reverse transcribe roughly 0.45 to 1 ug RNA. Amplification of the TCR beta CDR3 was carried out by immunoSEQ multiplex PCR, which spanned a total of 54 Vbeta and 13 Jbeta segments. A single record per CDR3 protein comes from TCRdb applying MiXCR to the immunoSEQ multiplex PCR reads. The table shows fewer than 350,000 distinct CDR3 sequences, with 90% to 95% occurring only once. In the case of this clonotype: As yet, its antigen is unknown.

V was shortened by 0 bases and J by 8 bases, with 10 bases between the two germline ends. CDR3 size: 14 residues. Germline CDR1 is LNHNV and CDR2 is YYDKDF (reference sequence). The clonotype comes from a human donor with multiple sclerosis. Source material: CD4+ T cells from PBMCs. The V call is TRBV15, the J call TRBJ2-2; D is undetermined. The CDR3 loop is CATSRDTSQGELFF. CDR3 in DNA: TGTGCCACCAGCAGAGATACCAGTCAGGGGGAGCTGTTTTTT. Using reference TRBV15 and TRBJ2-2 for the parts outside the CDR3, the full variable domain is DAMVIQNPRYQVTQFGKPVTLSCSQTLNHNVMYWYQQKSSQAPKLLFHYYDKDFNNEADTPDNFQSRRPNTSFCFLDIRSPGLGDTAMYLCATSRDTSQGELFFGEGSRLTVL.